This T cell receptor beta chain was recovered during a study of shared clonotypes between healthy human individuals. General observations from the study: Clonotype sharing levels among donors were expected to vary with sequencing depth. Larger estimated richness was generally seen in naive subsets than in memory subsets.

This table comes from immunoSEQ multiplex PCR, and its TCRdb copy is limited to in-frame clones, with some not included. The sample records 2 million to 2.5 million clones, 90% to 95% being singletons. Partitioning of CD4+ cells yielded a CD45RA+ naive subset and a CD45RA-negative memory subset. Regarding this clone: The antigen is not known.

Germline-derived CDR1 and CDR2 are SGHTA and FQGNSA. With V trimmed by 5 bases and J by 6 bases, 7 bases remained unmatched. This CDR3 is built from 15 residues. Material for sequencing was naive CD4+ T cells sorted from blood. As for subset: CD45RA+ positively selected. The J gene is TRBJ2-1, the V gene TRBV7-2, with 10 bases aligning to TRBD2. This sequence originates from a man between 18 and 35 years old in good health. CDR3 DNA sequence: TGTGCCAGCAGCCTCGCTAGCGGGAGCCCCAATGAGCAGTTCTTC. It is translated as CASSLASGSPNEQFF.